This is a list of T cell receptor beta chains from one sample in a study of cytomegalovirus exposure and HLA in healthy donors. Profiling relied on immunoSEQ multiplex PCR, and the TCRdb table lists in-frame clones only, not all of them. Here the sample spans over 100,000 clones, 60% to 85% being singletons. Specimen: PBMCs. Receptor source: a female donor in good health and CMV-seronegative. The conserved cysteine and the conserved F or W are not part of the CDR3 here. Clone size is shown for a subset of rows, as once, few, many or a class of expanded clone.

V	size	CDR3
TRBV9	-	ASSDSRDRVYGYT
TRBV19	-	ASTSSRLAGPNEQF
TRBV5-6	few	ASSLLGEDAF
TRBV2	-	ASSNSGGAAADTQY
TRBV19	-	ASRQGSGLGETQY
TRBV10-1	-	ASSDREVNTGELF
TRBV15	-	ATSPGESGNTIY
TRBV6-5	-	ASRVGANVLT
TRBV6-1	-	AGGRDSYEQY
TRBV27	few	ASSLGSTEAF
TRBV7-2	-	ASSLGGDGYT
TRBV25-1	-	ASSEYTGEILH